A selection of T cell receptor beta chains follows, all from one sample in a study of cytomegalovirus exposure and HLA in healthy donors. Measured with immunoSEQ multiplex PCR; TCRdb has only the in-frame clones, and not every one. The table has roughly 110,000 clones, about 80% seen once. Sequencing was carried out using PBMCs. All receptors come from a woman in her thirties or forties in good health and CMV-seropositive. The conserved cysteine and the conserved F or W are not part of the CDR3 here. Fields, in order: J gene, V gene, CDR3 protein.

TRBJ1-6	TRBV5-1	ASSSGVSPSEPLH
TRBJ1-3	TRBV5-1	ASSWSGTGGNTIY
TRBJ1-5	TRBV19	ASKIPGWQPQH
TRBJ2-3	TRBV10-1	ASMAGQGAHTQY
TRBJ1-2	TRBV21-1	ASRTRDRGKGNEGYT
TRBJ2-5	TRBV5-1	ASSSGLAGRETQY
TRBJ2-5	TRBV5-1	ASSPTAGAKETQY
TRBJ2-2	TRBV18	ASSLDRSGELF
TRBJ2-7	TRBV7-2	ASSQLGLAGGYEQY
TRBJ1-6	TRBV7-2	ASSLAAGLGSPLH
TRBJ1-4	TRBV6-5	ASSESLGLELF
TRBJ1-2	TRBV2	ASSRTGGEGYT
TRBJ1-4	TRBV5-1	ASSLATREGEKLF
TRBJ2-2	TRBV2	ASNDRARTGELF
TRBJ2-7	TRBV5-6	ASNSILRQASYEQY
TRBJ1-2	TRBV6-5	ASNSAGVGYT
TRBJ1-5	TRBV4-1	ASSHGSGGSRSFSNQPQH
TRBJ1-1	TRBV5-1	ASSFDSPITEAF
TRBJ1-1	TRBV7-9	ASSFRQANTEAF
TRBJ1-1	TRBV7-8	ASSLPEYTEAF
TRBJ1-5	TRBV5-4	ASSFGTVDQPQH
TRBJ1-1	TRBV6-6	ASSVDRGRDTEAF
TRBJ2-4	TRBV29-1	SVVQGGMNIQY
TRBJ1-1	TRBV30	AWSRQGGTEAF
TRBJ2-2	TRBV6-4	ASSRNSGANTGELF
TRBJ2-7	TRBV29-1	SVEVAREGEQY
TRBJ1-1	TRBV29-1	SVQEQGIYTEAF
TRBJ1-1	TRBV11-2	ASSSLVSQRGEAF
TRBJ1-4	TRBV11-2	ASSLGGVTNEKLF
TRBJ2-1	TRBV6-5	ASSSSWSMNEQF
TRBJ1-5	TRBV6-5	ASSLSSLQPQH
TRBJ1-5	TRBV6-1	ASSEGGSGGNQPQH
TRBJ1-1	TRBV10-1	ASSGPGGGDREAF
TRBJ1-4	TRBV25-1	ASSDRTGNEKLF
TRBJ1-1	TRBV29-1	SVRRGKNTEAF
TRBJ1-6	TRBV9	ASSVDEGGRSPLH
TRBJ2-2	TRBV27	ASSWERTGELF
TRBJ2-5	TRBV7-8	ASSLAGGRGTQY
TRBJ2-7	TRBV6-5	ASSSRGSNYEQY
TRBJ1-1	TRBV6-6	ANSYTGNTEAF
TRBJ2-1	TRBV2	ASKTDRNNEQF
TRBJ1-5	TRBV10-1	ASSESGAQPQH
TRBJ1-1	TRBV7-9	ASSLWTGLQAF
TRBJ2-7	TRBV6-6	ASSYSSSRAYEQY
TRBJ1-2	TRBV7-9	ASSQQGGYT
TRBJ2-3	TRBV19	ASSMSYKRVTDTQY
TRBJ2-1	TRBV5-1	ASSLSLGSGVEQF
TRBJ1-3	TRBV27	ASTTWKGAGGNTIY
TRBJ1-2	TRBV6-5	ASRGTGDGYGYT
TRBJ2-2	TRBV18	ASSAIAGTGYTGELF
TRBJ1-1	TRBV6-1	ASSDWGGNTEAF
TRBJ1-6	TRBV10-2	ASKSDRAYNSPLH
-	TRBV28	ASSPGQGPYEQY
TRBJ2-7	TRBV5-1	ASSLAQPPGEQY